Below are 13 T cell receptor beta chains sequenced from a single sample in a study of cytomegalovirus exposure and HLA in healthy donors. The PCR used 60 Vbeta and 13 Jbeta primers. The data were produced by immunoSEQ multiplex PCR, yet TCRdb's version contains in-frame clones alone and is incomplete. Here the sample spans 100,000 to 150,000 clones, around 76% being singletons. Sequenced sample: PBMCs. The receptors were gathered from a male donor in good health and CMV-seronegative.

This sequence joins TRBV5-1 and TRBJ2-1; 12 nucleotides line up with TRBD2. The CDR3 runs to 15 residues. After removal of 4 bases from V and 9 bases from J, the junction contained 8 bases not matched to a gene. Germline CDR1 is SGHRS and CDR2 is YFSETQ. The CDR3 protein is CASSLAGGLRSEQFF. The CDR3 region has the DNA TGCGCCAGCAGCCTAGCGGGGGGGCTGCGGAGTGAGCAGTTCTTC.

The chain is built from TRBV7-6 and TRBJ2-3; 14 bases are shared with TRBD2. CDR3 length equals 19 residues. From germline, CDR1 is SGHVS and CDR2 FNYEAQ. After removal of 5 bases from V and 0 bases from J, the junction contained 10 bases not matched to a gene. CDR3 loop: CASSVGLAGGRVSTDTQYF. The CDR3, as DNA: TGTGCCAGCAGCGTCGGACTAGCGGGGGGCAGAGTCAGCACAGATACGCAGTATTTT.

The CDR3 coding sequence is TGTGCCATCTGGGGACAGCCGAATGAAAAACTGTTTTTT. Protein product: CAIWGQPNEKLFF. The chain has TRBV7-9 and TRBJ1-4; 7 nucleotides agree with TRBD1. The CDR3 runs to 13 residues. V was clipped by 10 bases and J by 5 bases; unmatched bases: 7. CDR1 and CDR2 (germline): SEHNR, FQNEAQ (reference sequence). The full variable domain, its missing parts supplied by reference TRBV7-9 and TRBJ1-4, is DTGVSQNPRHKITKRGQNVTFRCDPISEHNRLYWYRQTLGQGPEFLTYFQNEAQLEKSRLLSDRFSAERPKGSFSTLEIQRTEQGDSAMYLCAIWGQPNEKLFFGSGTQLSVL.

This rearrangement joins TRBV18 to TRBJ1-1, with TRBD1 as a possible D gene (6 bases). This CDR3 is built from 15 residues. V lost 0 bases and J 5 bases, leaving 13 bases between the germline ends. Germline loops: CDR1 KGHSH, CDR2 LQKENI. In DNA, the CDR3 is TGTGCCAGCTCACCACCGAGGGGGTCGAGAACTGAAGCTTTCTTT. Translating it yields CASSPPRGSRTEAFF.

The J gene is TRBJ1-2, the V gene TRBV9; 8 bases line up with TRBD1. The CDR3 totals 14 residues. CDR1 SGDLS and CDR2 YYNGEE come from the germline V gene. V dropped 2 bases and J dropped 8; count of bases not matched to a gene: 8. The CDR3, as DNA: TGTGCCAGCAGCGTCGACAGGGGATCAGAAGGCTACACCTTC. Its protein is CASSVDRGSEGYTF.

This chain uses TRBV7-8 with TRBJ1-3; weak D call: TRBD1 (6 bases). The CDR3 totals 16 residues. The germline V and J ends were trimmed by 5 bases and 1 base, with 15 bases remaining between them. Germline loops: CDR1 SGHVS, CDR2 FQNEAQ. DNA for the CDR3: TGTGCCAGCAGCCTAAGGACAGTCCAATCTGGAAACACCATATATTTT. Its translation: CASSLRTVQSGNTIYF.

The rearrangement uses TRBV7-2 and TRBJ2-1; D gene unclear. Deletions cut 3 bases from V and 5 bases from J, with 5 bases between. CDR3 size: 12 residues. CDR1 SGHTA and CDR2 FQGNSA come from the germline V gene. The CDR3 region is CASSLANNEQFF. CDR3 bases: TGTGCCAGCAGCTTGGCAAACAATGAGCAGTTCTTC.

The chain carries TRBV9 and TRBJ2-2; 7 bases are shared with TRBD1. V was clipped by 3 bases and J by 4 bases; unmatched bases: 6. The CDR3 contains 15 residues. The germline V gene has CDR1 SGDLS and CDR2 YYNGEE. The CDR3 loop is CASSAEGAGTGELFF. The CDR3 DNA follows: TGTGCCAGCAGCGCAGAGGGGGCGGGCACCGGGGAGCTGTTTTTT.

This clone was seen more than once but under ten times. The chain joins TRBV28 to TRBJ2-7; D is undetermined. Germline V gives CDR1 MDHEN, CDR2 SYDVKM. CDR3 length equals 13 residues. V lost 4 bases and J lost 2, with 9 bases in between. The chain's CDR3 is CASSYHTPYEQYF. CDR3 DNA sequence: TGTGCCAGCAGTTATCACACCCCCTACGAGCAGTACTTC.

In this sample, this clone turned up once. This rearrangement joins TRBV7-2 to TRBJ1-5; 9 nucleotides agree with TRBD1. Germline V CDR1 and CDR2: SGHTA, FQGNSA. V lost 5 bases and J lost 2; bases outside the gene matches: 7. The CDR3 has 16 residues. The CDR3 DNA is TGTGCCAGCAGCCCTCGACAGGGGGGGGGCAATCAGCCCCAGCATTTT. As protein: CASSPRQGGGNQPQHF.

The genes are TRBV30 and TRBJ1-2, with 8 bases identical to TRBD1. The CDR3 loop spans 15 amino acids. J gave up 2 bases and V 0 bases, and 5 bases lay outside the gene matches. Germline-derived CDR1 and CDR2 are GTSNPN and SVGIG (reference sequence). CDR3 protein: CAWSVNRGTNYGYTF. For the CDR3, the DNA is TGTGCCTGGAGTGTCAACAGGGGGACGAACTATGGCTACACCTTC.

This clone is a singleton in its sample. The rearrangement links TRBV5-1 to TRBJ2-4; 10 nucleotides align to TRBD2. Germline V lookup: CDR1 SGHRS, CDR2 YFSETQ. The junction had 18 bases not matched to a gene; V was cut back by 3 bases and J by 3 bases. CDR3 size: 20 residues. CDR3 sequence (DNA): TGCGCCAGCAGCTCCCCCCCGGAAGCGGGAGGGACCCTTGGCAAAAACATTCAGTACTTC. It translates to CASSSPPEAGGTLGKNIQYF.

The chain joins TRBV5-4 to TRBJ1-4, with 7 positions matching TRBD1. Trimming took 2 bases from V and 3 from J; bases not matched to a gene: 7. Germline CDR1 reads SGHNT; CDR2 reads YYREEE (reference sequence). The CDR3 runs to 16 residues. Written as DNA, the CDR3 is TGTGCCAGCAGCTTCGGACAGGATGTATCTAATGAAAAACTGTTTTTT. This gives the protein CASSFGQDVSNEKLFF.